The rows below give T cell receptor beta chains drawn from one sample of a study of cytomegalovirus exposure and HLA in healthy donors. Measured with immunoSEQ multiplex PCR; TCRdb has only the in-frame clones, and not every one. The sample lists under 150,000 clones, around 10% occurring once. Sequencing was carried out using PBMCs. These receptors were obtained from a male donor in good health and CMV-seronegative. Both conserved end residues are part of each CDR3. Each record gives: clone size, D gene, J gene, V gene, CDR3 DNA, CDR3 protein. A D gene is named only where the DNA matches it firmly. The listing skips clone size in some rows; elsewhere it reads once, few, many or a size class.

size: .; D: .; J: TRBJ1-1; V: TRBV25-1; DNA: TGTGCCAGCAGTGACGGGGATGAAGCTTTCTTT; CDR3: CASSDGDEAFF
size: .; D: .; J: TRBJ1-2; V: TRBV6-5; DNA: TGTGCCAGCAGTCAGGGGTACGTCTATGGCTACACCTTC; CDR3: CASSQGYVYGYTF
size: .; D: .; J: TRBJ2-1; V: TRBV7-2; DNA: TGTGCCAGCGCCGGGTACAATGAGCAGTTCTTC; CDR3: CASAGYNEQFF
size: .; D: .; J: TRBJ2-7; V: TRBV16; DNA: TGTGCCAGCAGCCAAGGAACAGTATCCTACGAGCAGTACTTC; CDR3: CASSQGTVSYEQYF
size: few; D: .; J: TRBJ2-2; V: TRBV11-3; DNA: TGTGCCAGCAGCTTCGTGTGGCGCGACAAATTCACCGGGGAGCTGTTTTTT; CDR3: CASSFVWRDKFTGELFF
size: few; D: TRBD1; J: TRBJ1-1; V: TRBV5-5; DNA: TGTGCCAGCAGCTTCTTGACAGGGAATGCTGAAGCTTTCTTT; CDR3: CASSFLTGNAEAFF
size: few; D: .; J: TRBJ2-7; V: TRBV9; DNA: TGTGCCAGCAGCTCAGGGGGGCAGGGGTACGAGCAGTACTTC; CDR3: CASSSGGQGYEQYF
size: few; D: .; J: TRBJ2-2; V: TRBV4-1; DNA: TGCGCCAGCAGCCAAGCTCTAGGCCACCGGGAGCTGTTTTTT; CDR3: CASSQALGHRELFF
size: few; D: .; J: TRBJ1-1; V: TRBV27; DNA: TGTGCCAGCAAATTACAGGGAAGAGGCACTGAAGCTTTCTTT; CDR3: CASKLQGRGTEAFF
size: .; D: TRBD2; J: TRBJ2-3; V: TRBV18; DNA: TGTGCCAGCTCACTGATATTTCTTACGGCGGGAGATAGGAATACGCAGTATTTT; CDR3: CASSLIFLTAGDRNTQYF
size: .; D: TRBD2; J: TRBJ2-1; V: TRBV5-6; DNA: TGTGCCAGCAGCAGGGGACTAGCGGGCACCTATGTCTATGAGCAGTTCTTC; CDR3: CASSRGLAGTYVYEQFF
size: few; D: TRBD2; J: TRBJ2-4; V: TRBV5-8; DNA: TGTGCCAGCAGCTTTTTTAGCGGGGGCGCCGGGGCCAAAAACATTCAGTACTTC; CDR3: CASSFFSGGAGAKNIQYF
size: .; D: .; J: TRBJ1-1; V: TRBV19; DNA: TGTGCCAGTACCTCCCCCGCACGGACTGAAGCTTTCTTT; CDR3: CASTSPARTEAFF
size: few; D: TRBD2; J: TRBJ2-2; V: TRBV5-1; DNA: TGCGCCAGCAGCTTGGGGACTAGTGCTACCGGGGAGCTGTTTTTT; CDR3: CASSLGTSATGELFF
size: few; D: .; J: TRBJ1-2; V: TRBV27; DNA: TGTGCCAGCAGTTTAGGACAGAACTATGGCTACACCTTC; CDR3: CASSLGQNYGYTF
size: few; D: TRBD2; J: TRBJ2-1; V: TRBV4-1; DNA: TGCGCCAGCAGCCCTAGCGGGGTCTACAATGAGCAGTTCTTC; CDR3: CASSPSGVYNEQFF
size: few; D: .; J: TRBJ1-5; V: TRBV20-1; DNA: TGCAGTGCTTCAGGGAATCAGCCCCAGCATTTT; CDR3: CSASGNQPQHF
size: .; D: TRBD2; J: TRBJ2-7; V: TRBV5-4; DNA: TGTGCCAGCAGCTCCGGGGGGGGGAGAAAGCCCTACGAGCAGTACTTC; CDR3: CASSSGGGRKPYEQYF
size: .; D: TRBD1; J: TRBJ2-1; V: TRBV27; DNA: TGTGCCAGCAGCTTAATTCGTACAGGGGGTTACAATGAGCAGTTCTTC; CDR3: CASSLIRTGGYNEQFF
size: .; D: TRBD1; J: TRBJ1-4; V: TRBV4-1; DNA: TGCGCCAGCAGCTATCCCGGACAGGGGGATGAAAAACTGTTTTTT; CDR3: CASSYPGQGDEKLFF
size: .; D: .; J: TRBJ2-7; V: TRBV12-5; DNA: TGTGCTAGTGGTTTGGATAGCTCCTACGAGCAGTACTTC; CDR3: CASGLDSSYEQYF
size: .; D: TRBD1; J: TRBJ2-7; V: TRBV18; DNA: TGTGCCAGCTCACGAGGGACCGGACAGGCAGACTCCTACGAGCAGTACTTC; CDR3: CASSRGTGQADSYEQYF
size: few; D: .; J: TRBJ2-7; V: TRBV30; DNA: TGTGCCTGGAGTATTGGGGCAGGGTCCTACGAGCAGTACTTC; CDR3: CAWSIGAGSYEQYF
size: few; D: TRBD2; J: TRBJ2-7; V: TRBV27; DNA: TGTGCCAGCAGTTTCGCGGGGGACTACGAGCAGTACTTC; CDR3: CASSFAGDYEQYF
size: .; D: .; J: TRBJ1-5; V: TRBV7-6; DNA: TGTGCCAGCAGCGAATATTCGGGGGAGGGGAGTCAGCCCCAGCATTTT; CDR3: CASSEYSGEGSQPQHF
size: .; D: .; J: TRBJ2-1; V: TRBV9; DNA: TGTGCCAGCAGCGTAGATCCAGCGGGCGCCTACAATGAGCAGTTCTTC; CDR3: CASSVDPAGAYNEQFF
size: few; D: .; J: TRBJ1-1; V: TRBV7-2; DNA: TGTGCCAGCAGCTGGGCGGAAGGGGCAATTAACACTGAAGCTTTCTTT; CDR3: CASSWAEGAINTEAFF
size: few; D: TRBD2; J: TRBJ2-1; V: TRBV5-4; DNA: TGTGCCAGCAGCTTGTCGCTAGCGGGGCCCAATGAGCAGTTCTTC; CDR3: CASSLSLAGPNEQFF
size: few; D: .; J: TRBJ2-2; V: TRBV7-9; DNA: TGTGCCAGCAGCTTTTCTAGGGGATACACCGGGGAGCTGTTTTTT; CDR3: CASSFSRGYTGELFF
size: .; D: .; J: TRBJ1-5; V: TRBV28; DNA: TGTGCCAGCAGTTTAGGACAGACGGATAGCAATCAGCCCCAGCATTTT; CDR3: CASSLGQTDSNQPQHF
size: .; D: .; J: TRBJ2-2; V: TRBV27; DNA: TGTGCCAGCAGGCCGGACAGATACACCGGGGAGCTGTTTTTT; CDR3: CASRPDRYTGELFF
size: .; D: .; J: TRBJ2-2; V: TRBV6-5; DNA: TGTGCCAGCAACATACAGGGTCCGAACACCGGGGAGCTGTTTTTT; CDR3: CASNIQGPNTGELFF
size: .; D: .; J: TRBJ2-7; V: TRBV19; DNA: TGTGCCAGTAGTAGCACACGACTTAGCTACGAGCAGTACTTC; CDR3: CASSSTRLSYEQYF
size: few; D: .; J: TRBJ2-7; V: TRBV28; DNA: TGTGCCAGAAGCCTCGCGCGGTCCTACGAGCAGTACTTC; CDR3: CARSLARSYEQYF
size: few; D: .; J: TRBJ1-4; V: TRBV19; DNA: TGTGCCAGTAGTAACAGACAGGCTCCTAATGAAAAACTGTTTTTT; CDR3: CASSNRQAPNEKLFF
size: .; D: .; J: TRBJ1-4; V: TRBV5-8; DNA: TGTGCCAGCACCGATCAGCGTCGGAATGAAAAACTGTTTTTT; CDR3: CASTDQRRNEKLFF
size: .; D: TRBD1; J: TRBJ2-3; V: TRBV29-1; DNA: TGCAGCGGACGACAGGGGCAAGATACGCAGTATTTT; CDR3: CSGRQGQDTQYF
size: .; D: TRBD2; J: TRBJ2-7; V: TRBV5-1; DNA: TGCGCCAGCAGCTTAAGGACTAGCGGGAGCTGGGAGCAGTACTTC; CDR3: CASSLRTSGSWEQYF
size: .; D: .; J: TRBJ1-2; V: TRBV4-3; DNA: TGCGCCAGCAGCCAGCCCCAGATGAGGAGCGGCTACACCTTC; CDR3: CASSQPQMRSGYTF
size: few; D: TRBD2; J: TRBJ2-3; V: TRBV7-3; DNA: TGTGCCAGCAGCCTACGACCAGACAGGGGTTTAGCGGGAGGAATAGCAGATACGCAGTATTTT; CDR3: CASSLRPDRGLAGGIADTQYF
size: .; D: TRBD1; J: TRBJ1-3; V: TRBV4-2; DNA: TGTGCCAGCAGCCAAGATCTTGGACAGGGATTCTCTGGAAACACCATATATTTT; CDR3: CASSQDLGQGFSGNTIYF
size: .; D: TRBD1; J: TRBJ2-5; V: TRBV7-2; DNA: TGTGCCAGCAGCTCCTCTCCGGGACAGGGGAACCCCCGGGCCCAGTACTTC; CDR3: CASSSSPGQGNPRAQYF
size: few; D: .; J: TRBJ2-3; V: TRBV27; DNA: TGTGCCAGCAGGGAATTATTAGCGGGTGGTCCGAGGGGGGATACGCAGTATTTT; CDR3: CASRELLAGGPRGDTQYF
size: .; D: .; J: TRBJ1-4; V: TRBV28; DNA: TGTGCCAGCAGTTTCTACCCCTTAAGTAGCCAAAGGAATGAAAAACTGTTTTTT; CDR3: CASSFYPLSSQRNEKLFF
size: .; D: .; J: TRBJ2-5; V: TRBV7-9; DNA: TGTGCCAGCAGCTCCGGGAACCAAGAGACCCAGTACTTC; CDR3: CASSSGNQETQYF
size: .; D: .; J: TRBJ1-2; V: TRBV7-2; DNA: TGTGCCAGCAGCTTACTCCCCATTCAACAAGCTAACTATGGCTACACCTTC; CDR3: CASSLLPIQQANYGYTF